The rows below give T cell receptor beta chains drawn from one sample of a study of cytomegalovirus exposure and HLA in healthy donors. TCRdb's table, derived via immunoSEQ multiplex PCR, lists solely in-frame clones and lacks some. The table shows about 200,000 clones, with 65% to 85% occurring only once. Material: PBMCs. The receptors derive from a man aged 45-65 years in good health and CMV-seronegative. Both conserved end residues are part of each CDR3. The D gene is left open where the match is weak. Clone size appears in some rows only: once, few, many, or a class for an expanded clone.

size: -; V: TRBV18; J: TRBJ2-1; D: TRBD1; CDR3: CASSSTGGYNEQFF; DNA: TGTGCCAGCTCATCGACAGGGGGGTACAATGAGCAGTTCTTC
size: -; V: TRBV5-1; J: TRBJ1-2; D: -; CDR3: CASSLLQGAGYGYTF; DNA: TGCGCCAGCAGCTTGCTCCAAGGGGCTGGCTATGGCTACACCTTC
size: once; V: TRBV20-1; J: TRBJ2-7; D: -; CDR3: CSARLGGGQYF; DNA: TGCAGTGCTCGCCTTGGTGGCGGGCAGTACTTC
size: -; V: TRBV6-4; J: TRBJ1-1; D: TRBD1; CDR3: CASSPGTGGSRTEAFF; DNA: TGTGCCAGCAGCCCCGGGACAGGGGGTTCGCGCACTGAAGCTTTCTTT
size: -; V: TRBV27; J: TRBJ2-1; D: TRBD1; CDR3: CASSGTGLREDEQFF; DNA: TGTGCCAGCAGCGGGACAGGTCTAAGAGAAGATGAGCAGTTCTTC
size: -; V: TRBV6-6; J: TRBJ1-1; D: TRBD1; CDR3: CASITDRGRTEAFF; DNA: TGTGCCAGCATTACTGACAGGGGGCGGACTGAAGCTTTCTTT
size: once; V: TRBV6-7; J: TRBJ1-5; D: TRBD1; CDR3: CASSTRDRTPPTNQPQHF; DNA: TGTGCCAGCAGTACCCGGGACAGGACCCCCCCCACCAATCAGCCCCAGCATTTT
size: -; V: TRBV9; J: TRBJ2-2; D: TRBD2; CDR3: CASSVALVAGVPGELFF; DNA: TGTGCCAGCAGCGTAGCTTTGGTAGCGGGAGTGCCCGGGGAGCTGTTTTTT
size: -; V: TRBV27; J: TRBJ2-7; D: TRBD2; CDR3: CASSRLAGVEQYF; DNA: TGTGCCAGCTCCCGGCTAGCGGGAGTCGAGCAGTACTTC
size: -; V: TRBV7-9; J: TRBJ2-1; D: -; CDR3: CASSGRGINEQFF; DNA: TGTGCCAGCAGCGGACGCGGGATCAATGAGCAGTTCTTC
size: few; V: TRBV18; J: TRBJ2-3; D: TRBD1; CDR3: CASSPGQGASDTQYF; DNA: TGTGCCAGCTCACCGGGACAGGGGGCGTCAGATACGCAGTATTTT
size: few; V: TRBV19; J: TRBJ2-1; D: -; CDR3: CASSISGGSYNEQFF; DNA: TGTGCCAGTAGTATTTCCGGGGGCTCCTACAATGAGCAGTTCTTC
size: -; V: TRBV6-1; J: TRBJ1-2; D: -; CDR3: CASSVTNNYGYTF; DNA: TGTGCCAGCAGTGTTACAAATAACTATGGCTACACCTTC
size: -; V: TRBV5-1; J: TRBJ1-5; D: TRBD1; CDR3: CASSPGQGKDNQPQHF; DNA: TGCGCCAGCAGCCCCGGACAGGGGAAAGACAATCAGCCCCAGCATTTT
size: -; V: TRBV18; J: TRBJ2-7; D: TRBD2; CDR3: CASSPRAGESYEQYF; DNA: TGTGCCAGCTCACCAAGAGCGGGGGAGTCCTACGAGCAGTACTTC
size: -; V: TRBV29-1; J: TRBJ2-1; D: -; CDR3: CSVDGGVAYNEQFF; DNA: TGCAGCGTTGATGGCGGGGTGGCCTACAATGAGCAGTTCTTC
size: -; V: TRBV4-2; J: TRBJ1-1; D: TRBD1; CDR3: CASGQVTGGRTEAFF; DNA: TGTGCCAGCGGCCAGGTGACAGGGGGCCGCACTGAAGCTTTCTTT
size: -; V: TRBV7-2; J: TRBJ2-3; D: -; CDR3: CASSWAKAADTQYF; DNA: TGTGCCAGCAGCTGGGCCAAGGCTGCAGATACGCAGTATTTT
size: -; V: TRBV4-1; J: TRBJ1-5; D: -; CDR3: CASSQGALNQPQHF; DNA: TGCGCCAGCAGCCAAGGGGCTTTAAATCAGCCCCAGCATTTT
size: -; V: TRBV5-6; J: TRBJ1-2; D: -; CDR3: CASSPGGNYGYTF; DNA: TGTGCCAGCAGCCCCGGGGGTAACTATGGCTACACCTTC
size: -; V: TRBV20-1; J: TRBJ2-7; D: TRBD2; CDR3: CSAGTNLEYF; DNA: TGCAGTGCTGGGACTAATCTCGAGTACTTC
size: -; V: TRBV11-3; J: TRBJ2-1; D: TRBD2; CDR3: CASSTGGGNEQFF; DNA: TGTGCCAGCAGTACGGGAGGGGGGAATGAGCAGTTCTTC
size: -; V: TRBV5-1; J: TRBJ1-1; D: -; CDR3: CASSLGGNTEAFF; DNA: TGCGCCAGCAGCTTGGGCGGGAACACTGAAGCTTTCTTT
size: -; V: TRBV11-2; J: TRBJ2-4; D: -; CDR3: CASSFLTGAGKNIQYF; DNA: TGTGCCAGCAGCTTTTTAACTGGGGCTGGCAAAAACATTCAGTACTTC
size: -; V: TRBV5-4; J: TRBJ2-1; D: TRBD2; CDR3: CASSLHWLADDNEQFF; DNA: TGTGCCAGCAGCTTGCATTGGCTAGCGGACGACAATGAGCAGTTCTTC
size: -; V: TRBV6-4; J: TRBJ2-1; D: -; CDR3: CASSDLQSNEQFF; DNA: TGTGCCAGCAGTGACTTACAGAGCAATGAGCAGTTCTTC